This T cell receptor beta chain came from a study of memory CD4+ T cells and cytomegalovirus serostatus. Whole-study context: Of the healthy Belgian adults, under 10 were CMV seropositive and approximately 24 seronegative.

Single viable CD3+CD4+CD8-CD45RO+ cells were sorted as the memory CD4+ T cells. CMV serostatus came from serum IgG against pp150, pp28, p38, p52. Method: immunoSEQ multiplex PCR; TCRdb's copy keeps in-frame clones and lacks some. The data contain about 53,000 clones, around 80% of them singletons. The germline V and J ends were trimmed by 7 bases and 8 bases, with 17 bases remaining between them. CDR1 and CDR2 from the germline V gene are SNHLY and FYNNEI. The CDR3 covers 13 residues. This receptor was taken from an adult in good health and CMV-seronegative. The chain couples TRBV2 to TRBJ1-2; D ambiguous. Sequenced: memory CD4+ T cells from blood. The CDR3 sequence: CASKPGPVGGYTF. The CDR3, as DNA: TGTGCCAGCAAGCCGGGCCCCGTCGGGGGCTACACCTTC. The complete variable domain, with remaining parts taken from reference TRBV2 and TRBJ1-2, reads EPEVTQTPSHQVTQMGQEVILRCVPISNHLYFYWYRQILGQKVEFLVSFYNNEISEKSEIFDDQFSVERPDGSNFTLKIRSTKLEDSAMYFCASKPGPVGGYTFGSGTRLTVV.